This TCR beta chain was observed in a study of T cells in narcolepsy. Points from the study as a whole: Autoreactive clonotypes reportedly recurred in blood of same and different patients, not controls.

Method: immunoSEQ multiplex PCR; TCRdb's copy keeps in-frame clones and lacks some. Found here are about 14,000 clones, roughly 91% of them singletons; the top ten hold 1.7%. This clone was seen more than once but under ten times. Antigen unknown. J gave up 3 bases and V 1 base, and 2 bases lay outside the gene matches. Germline loops: CDR1 LNHDA, CDR2 SQIVND (reference sequence). This CDR3 comprises 15 residues. This rearrangement joins TRBV19 to TRBJ1-4; 7 nucleotides line up with TRBD1. Specimen: CD45RA- memory CD4+ T cells from PBMCs. This TCR was recovered from a human donor with narcolepsy. CDR3 DNA sequence: TGTGCCAGTAGTATAGGGGGGACAGCTAATGAAAAACTGTTTTTT. This translates into CASSIGGTANEKLFF.